Listed below are T cell receptor beta chains from one sample, sequenced in a study of spatial heterogeneity in lung cancer. TCRdb fed the 5' RACE reads into MiXCR, producing one record per CDR3 protein. The table shows some 12,000 distinct CDR3 sequences, with roughly 13% occurring only once. The specimen comprised PBMCs, sampled at surgery. These receptors were collected from a female donor with early-stage non-small cell lung cancer. CDR3s include the opening cysteine and the closing phenylalanine or tryptophan.

v_call	j_call	cdr3_aa
TRBV20-1	TRBJ2-1	CSATSGEVMYNEQFF
TRBV29-1	TRBJ1-4	CSVGGSSRGFNEKLFF
TRBV19	TRBJ2-2	CASSMTAGELFF
TRBV2	TRBJ2-7	CASSSGLTYEQYF
TRBV19	TRBJ2-3	CASSSLAGGEDTQYF
TRBV29-1	TRBJ2-7	CSVGTSGAEQYF
TRBV3-1	TRBJ2-5	CASSHRFSETQYF
TRBV6-5	TRBJ2-5	CASRLEGRETQYF
TRBV11-2	TRBJ1-2	CASTQDRVDYGYTF
TRBV7-2	TRBJ1-2	CASSPQPGPQHGYTF
TRBV20-1	TRBJ2-7	CSARGLAASYEQYF
TRBV25-1	TRBJ2-3	CASSGAYTQYF
TRBV4-1	TRBJ1-1	CASSWTLREVNTEAFF
TRBV6-6	TRBJ1-4	CASRENSPNEKLFF
TRBV11-2	TRBJ2-3	CASSLGAASDTQYF
TRBV29-1	TRBJ2-5	CSVEDRTTKTQYF
TRBV5-1	TRBJ2-5	CASSLGDLAETQYF
TRBV20-1	TRBJ1-1	CSARKNRGMNTEAFF
TRBV3-1	TRBJ1-5	CASRDRYQPQHF
TRBV28	TRBJ1-1	CASTGGGLGTEAFF
TRBV2	TRBJ2-1	CASGRTRAYNEQFF
TRBV7-2	TRBJ1-1	CASSLQGGNTEAFF
TRBV9	TRBJ2-2	CASSVVAGAGELFF
TRBV5-1	TRBJ2-3	CASSLGLTTPDTQYF
TRBV11-2	TRBJ2-1	CASSSRLVRYNEQFF
TRBV6-5	TRBJ1-2	CASSSTGGNFGYTF
TRBV11-2	TRBJ2-7	CASSSRDLAYEQYF
TRBV5-1	TRBJ2-7	CASSTGYEQYF
TRBV29-1	TRBJ1-2	CSVAKRTPGEGYTF
TRBV6-5	TRBJ2-7	CASSYGRSNEQYF
TRBV7-3	TRBJ2-4	CASSPQGVAGIAKNIQYF
TRBV14	TRBJ2-5	CASSQVMDETQYF
TRBV10-3	TRBJ2-1	CAISESEASGYSGAYNEQFF
TRBV6-2/TRBV6-3	TRBJ1-2	CASRKTVAYGYTF
TRBV7-2	TRBJ2-3	CASSSFPSGDAQYF
TRBV29-1	TRBJ2-4	CSVVPSGDIQYF
TRBV7-9	TRBJ2-7	CASSLGTGGGQYF
TRBV7-6	TRBJ2-5	CASSPGGPQETQYF
TRBV5-1	TRBJ2-7	CASRPGTGSGEQYF
TRBV2	TRBJ1-3	CASRRGSGNTIYF
TRBV27	TRBJ1-6	CASPKTRGNSPLHF
TRBV11-1	TRBJ2-7	CASSSRGAGTYEQYF
TRBV11-2	TRBJ2-1	CASRGRREYNEQFF
TRBV10-3	TRBJ2-7	CAISEYGGSDEQYF
TRBV6-4	TRBJ1-1	CASSPSPENTEAFF
TRBV29-1	TRBJ1-2	CSVGGRSLGGYTF
TRBV28	TRBJ2-6	CASSLLGSGANVLTF
TRBV27	TRBJ2-6	CASSSRNGANVLTF
TRBV5-1	TRBJ2-1	CASSLALAGNNEQFF
TRBV4-2	TRBJ1-4	CASIDVAYGAFDGGEKLFF
TRBV5-4	TRBJ2-1	CASSLGGPSRNEQFF
TRBV7-2	TRBJ2-7	CASSLGPPGLAGGEQYF
TRBV5-1	TRBJ2-6	CASSIRSGANVLTF
TRBV7-8	TRBJ2-1	CAVKRGGRAYNEQFF
TRBV18	TRBJ1-1	CASSPNRGGGTEAFF
TRBV30	TRBJ2-3	CAWSRGGYSMNLRDTQYF
TRBV7-2	TRBJ2-7	CASSLGGRALYEQYF
TRBV18	TRBJ2-1	CASSREDRVNKRNEQFF